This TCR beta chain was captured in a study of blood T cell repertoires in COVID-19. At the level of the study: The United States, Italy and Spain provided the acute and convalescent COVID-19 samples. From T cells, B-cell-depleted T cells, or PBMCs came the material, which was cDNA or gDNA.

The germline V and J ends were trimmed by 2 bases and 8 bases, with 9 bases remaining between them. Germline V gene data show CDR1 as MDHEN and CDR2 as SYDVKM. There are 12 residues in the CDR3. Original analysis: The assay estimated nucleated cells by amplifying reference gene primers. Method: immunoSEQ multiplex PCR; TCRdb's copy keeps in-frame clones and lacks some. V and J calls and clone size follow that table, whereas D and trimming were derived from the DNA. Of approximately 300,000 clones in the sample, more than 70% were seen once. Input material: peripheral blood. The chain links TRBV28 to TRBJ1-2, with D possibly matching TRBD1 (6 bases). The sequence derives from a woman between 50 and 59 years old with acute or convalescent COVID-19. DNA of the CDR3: TGTGCCAGCAGTTTAGGGGGGGGCGGCTACACCTTC. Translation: CASSLGGGGYTF.